The rows below give T cell receptor beta chains drawn from one sample of a study of blood T cell repertoires in COVID-19. TCRdb's table, derived via immunoSEQ multiplex PCR, lists solely in-frame clones and lacks some. This sample has 250,000 to 350,000 clones, with approximately 88% found just once. Sequenced input: peripheral blood. The receptors come from a man aged 18 to 30 who had recovered from COVID-19. Both conserved end residues are part of each CDR3. A D gene is named only where the DNA matches it firmly. Rows give clone size only sometimes, using once, few, many, or a class for an expanded clone.

j_call	clone_size	d_call	v_call	cdr3_nt	cdr3_aa
TRBJ2-3	NA	TRBD1	TRBV6-2/TRBV6-3	TGTGCCAGCAGCTTACACGGACAGGGAGTCACAGATACGCAGTATTTT	CASSLHGQGVTDTQYF
TRBJ2-3	NA	NA	TRBV10-3	TGTGCCATCAACCCCGGGGGGCTTTTTAGCACAGATACGCAGTATTTT	CAINPGGLFSTDTQYF
TRBJ2-7	NA	TRBD1	TRBV5-6	TGTGCCAGCAGCTGGGGACAGGGGATCGAGCAGTACTTC	CASSWGQGIEQYF
TRBJ1-5	NA	NA	TRBV27	TGTGCCAGCAGCCGAGTTAGCAATCAGCCCCAGCATTTT	CASSRVSNQPQHF
TRBJ2-2	NA	NA	TRBV9	TGTGCCAGCAGCCATTCTACAGGGCCCGGGGAGCTGTTTTTT	CASSHSTGPGELFF
TRBJ1-6	NA	NA	TRBV6-2/TRBV6-3	TGTGCCAGCAGCTCCAGTTACCGGCGGAGCTCCTATAATTCACCCCTCCACTTT	CASSSSYRRSSYNSPLHF
TRBJ2-1	NA	TRBD2	TRBV7-2	TGTGCCAGCAGCTTCCCTACTAGCGGGGGGCTAATGAATGAGCAGTTCTTC	CASSFPTSGGLMNEQFF
TRBJ2-3	NA	NA	TRBV7-2	TGTGCCAGCAGCTTCCGGGACTCCACAGATACGCAGTATTTT	CASSFRDSTDTQYF
TRBJ1-2	NA	NA	TRBV7-8	TGTGCCAGCAGCTTAGCCGAGGAGAGCTATGGCTACACCTTC	CASSLAEESYGYTF
TRBJ2-7	NA	NA	TRBV7-9	TGTGCCAGCAGGGGGACTGAGTCCTACGAGCAGTACTTC	CASRGTESYEQYF
TRBJ2-1	NA	NA	TRBV5-1	TGCGCCAGCAGCCCCGGAACTAGCTATGAGCAGTTCTTC	CASSPGTSYEQFF
TRBJ2-3	NA	NA	TRBV7-3	TGTGCCAGCACTACTAGGGAGCCAGATACGCAGTATTTT	CASTTREPDTQYF
TRBJ2-7	NA	TRBD1	TRBV18	TGTGCCAGCTCACCACCCGTGACAGGGGGAAGCCACGAGCAGTACTTC	CASSPPVTGGSHEQYF
TRBJ2-7	NA	TRBD1	TRBV13	TGTGCCAGCAGCGAAGGGACAGGTGGGTCCTACGAGCAGTACTTC	CASSEGTGGSYEQYF
TRBJ2-5	NA	NA	TRBV7-3	TGTGCCAGCAGCTTAAGAGGGAACCAAGAGACCCAGTACTTC	CASSLRGNQETQYF
TRBJ1-4	NA	NA	TRBV7-8	TGTGCCAGCAGCTTAGGGACAGCCCCAAGTTGGCTGTTTTTT	CASSLGTAPSWLFF
TRBJ1-1	NA	NA	TRBV4-3	TGCGCCAGCAGCCAAGAGCGGGCGGGGAACACTGAAGCTTTCTTT	CASSQERAGNTEAFF
TRBJ1-1	once	NA	TRBV19	TGTGCCAGTAGTATGCAGGGTCTGTCGGACACTGAAGCTTTCTTT	CASSMQGLSDTEAFF
TRBJ1-1	NA	NA	TRBV7-2	TGTGCCAGCAGCCCCCGGACAGCCAGTGAAGCTTTCTTT	CASSPRTASEAFF
TRBJ1-2	NA	TRBD1	TRBV25-1	TGTGCCAGCAGTGGACAGGGGCCTAACTATGGCTACACCTTC	CASSGQGPNYGYTF
TRBJ1-1	NA	NA	TRBV18	TGTGCCAGCTCACCAGCGAGGGGAGGCGTGAACACTGAAGCTTTCTTT	CASSPARGGVNTEAFF
TRBJ2-1	NA	TRBD1	TRBV5-1	TGCGCCAGCAGCTTAGGGACAGCCTACAATGAGCAGTTCTTC	CASSLGTAYNEQFF
TRBJ1-2	NA	TRBD1	TRBV9	TGTGCCAGCAGCTTGAGATCGGAGGGGGCGCTTGGCTACACCTTC	CASSLRSEGALGYTF
TRBJ1-2	NA	TRBD1	TRBV9	TGTGCCAGCAGCGCTACCGGGACAGGGGATGGCTACACCTTC	CASSATGTGDGYTF
TRBJ2-1	NA	TRBD2	TRBV15	TGTGCCACCATGTTCGGGGGGATGTACAATGAGCAGTTCTTC	CATMFGGMYNEQFF
TRBJ1-3	NA	TRBD1	TRBV18	TGTGCCAGCTCACCCCGGGACAGCCATGGCTCTGGAAACACCATATATTTT	CASSPRDSHGSGNTIYF
TRBJ2-1	NA	TRBD2	TRBV5-5	TGTGCCAGCAGCCCTCCACTAGCGGGAGAACTGAATGAGCAGTTCTTC	CASSPPLAGELNEQFF
TRBJ1-5	NA	TRBD1	TRBV12-5	TGTGCTAGTGGCTCCGGACAGGGAGGTCAGCCCCAGCATTTT	CASGSGQGGQPQHF
TRBJ2-1	NA	TRBD2	TRBV29-1	TGCAGCGGGGAGGGGCTAGCGGCGACCTCCTACAATGAGCAGTTCTTC	CSGEGLAATSYNEQFF